Presented here are 22 T cell receptor beta chains from one specimen sequenced in a study of graft-versus-host responses after intestinal transplantation. Data came from immunoSEQ multiplex PCR; TCRdb stores just in-frame clones and leaves some out. The table shows 20,000 to 30,000 clones, with around 78% occurring only once. The source was PBMCs, collected 28 days after intestinal transplant. The receptors come from a human patient who received an intestinal transplant, so some T cells may come from the graft donor.

The gene calls are TRBV6-1 and TRBJ2-1; the D is unclear. Trimming cost V 2 bases and J 15 bases, with 17 bases left between them. This CDR3 has 13 amino acids. Germline CDR1 is MNHNS and CDR2 is SASEGT. CDR3 protein: CASSESRPLARFF. As DNA, the CDR3 is TGTGCCAGCAGTGAAAGTAGGCCCCTGGCAAGGTTCTTC.

V and J are TRBV7-3 and TRBJ2-5; D is possibly TRBD1 or TRBD2 (6 bases each). This CDR3 contains 19 residues. From germline, CDR1 is SGHTA and CDR2 FQGTGA. Between the trimmed V and J ends, which lost 4 bases and 5 bases, there was a span of 29 bases. The CDR3 bases are TGTGCCAGCAGCTCTAAAAGGGTATCGGACAGCCAAGGAGGGGAGACCCAGTACTTC. This sequence encodes CASSSKRVSDSQGGETQYF.

V gene TRBV2 combines with J gene TRBJ1-1; D remains ambiguous. The germline V and J ends were trimmed by 4 bases and 3 bases, with 9 bases remaining between them. The CDR3 totals 13 residues. Germline V CDR1 and CDR2: SNHLY, FYNNEI. The CDR3 protein is CASSGDGDTEAFF. CDR3 coding DNA: TGTGCCAGCAGTGGAGATGGGGACACTGAAGCTTTCTTT.

The chain links TRBV13 to TRBJ2-6; either TRBD1 or TRBD2 may supply D (5 bases each). Trimming removed 1 base from V and 4 bases from J, with 14 bases in between. The CDR3 is made up of 17 amino acids. Germline V gives CDR1 PRHDT, CDR2 FYEKMQ (reference sequence). The CDR3 nucleotides read TGTGCCAGCAGCTTAGACGGGACCCCGTCAGGGGCCAACGTCCTGACTTTC. Its translation is CASSLDGTPSGANVLTF.

The CDR3 DNA reads TGCAGCGTTGAGCTTGTGACAGATACGCAGTATTTT. This sequence encodes CSVELVTDTQYF. The rearrangement joins TRBV29-1 to TRBJ2-3, with unresolved D. Between the trimmed V and J ends, which lost 3 bases and 3 bases, there was a span of 7 bases. Germline V gene lookup returns CDR1 SQVTM and CDR2 ANQGSEA. The CDR3 extends over 12 amino acids.

This chain joins TRBV9 and TRBJ2-1, with TRBD2 as a possible D gene (6 bases). V shed 1 base and J shed 4 bases, with 9 bases lying between them. This CDR3 is 14 amino acids long. The germline V gene has CDR1 SGDLS and CDR2 YYNGEE. DNA for the CDR3: TGTGCCAGCAGCGTACAGGAGGGGTACAATGAGCAGTTCTTC. Residues: CASSVQEGYNEQFF.

This rearrangement joins TRBV21-1 to TRBJ2-7; the D segment call TRBD2 is taken from the table without a DNA check. TRBV21-1 is tagged as a pseudogene. The CDR3 extends over 15 amino acids. The CDR3 nucleotides are TGTGCCAGCAGCAAAGTTGGAGCGTACGAATACGAGCAGTACTTC. As protein: CASSKVGAYEYEQYF.

In its sample, this clone was seen a few times. The chain joins TRBV7-2 to TRBJ1-1, with a tentative D call TRBD1 (5 bases). Germline CDR1 and CDR2: SGHTA and FQGNSA. The V end was cut by 1 base, the J end by 11 bases, with 17 bases between. The CDR3 extends over 14 amino acids. The CDR3 region is CASSLDRTTARAFF. DNA for the CDR3: TGTGCCAGCAGCTTAGATCGAACGACAGCACGCGCTTTCTTT.

This clone showed up just a few times. The rearrangement uses TRBV2 and TRBJ2-7; perhaps TRBD1 as D (5 bases). Trimming took off 1 base at V and 6 bases at J, with 13 bases between the two ends. CDR1 is SNHLY and CDR2 is FYNNEI in the germline V gene. The CDR3 is 14 residues long. The CDR3 bases are TGTGCCAGCAGTGAAGGGGCAGGGTGGGTCGAGCAGTACTTC. It is translated as CASSEGAGWVEQYF.

The V call is TRBV6-5, the J call TRBJ2-5, with 10 bases fitting TRBD2. Germline lookup yields CDR1 MNHEY and CDR2 SVGAGI. Germline trimming cut 5 bases from V and 3 bases from J; bases unmatched to any gene: 6. The CDR3 contains 15 residues. The CDR3 DNA is TGTGCCAGCAGTCCCACTAGCGGGGTGGAAGAGACCCAGTACTTC. It encodes CASSPTSGVEETQYF.

The chain carries TRBV19 and TRBJ2-4; D unclear. V lost 2 bases to trimming and J lost 7 bases, with 15 bases between them. The CDR3 runs to 15 residues. CDR1 LNHDA and CDR2 SQIVND come from the germline V gene (reference sequence). The CDR3 spells CASSIRTGTGNIQYF. Here the CDR3 DNA reads TGTGCCAGTAGTATACGCACTGGAACTGGGAACATTCAGTACTTC.

This clone was found once. The chain is built from TRBV5-1 and TRBJ2-3, with 9 bases that match TRBD2. Germline values: CDR1 SGHRS, CDR2 YFSETQ. V lost 1 base and J lost 4; bases outside the gene matches: 10. The CDR3 has 17 residues. The CDR3 loop reads CASSLSNLAGSADTQYF. Written as DNA, the CDR3 is TGCGCCAGCAGCTTGAGTAACCTAGCGGGGAGCGCAGATACGCAGTATTTT.

V is TRBV9 and J is TRBJ1-4; D is uncertain. CDR3 length: 18 residues. CDR1 and CDR2 (germline): SGDLS, YYNGEE. The germline V and J ends were trimmed by 3 bases and 0 bases, with 18 bases remaining between them. The CDR3 reads CASSALGQPLATNEKLFF. The CDR3 nucleotides read TGTGCCAGCAGCGCCTTAGGCCAGCCCCTCGCAACTAATGAAAAACTGTTTTTT.

V and J are TRBV5-1 and TRBJ2-4; D not certain. CDR1 is SGHRS, CDR2 YFSETQ, per germline. The CDR3 loop spans 11 amino acids. V was pared by 4 bases and J by 9 bases, with 8 bases between. The CDR3 is CASSHLGIQYF. The CDR3 nucleotides are TGCGCCAGCAGCCACTTGGGCATTCAGTACTTC.

The J gene is TRBJ1-4, the V gene TRBV19, with D possibly TRBD1 on 6 matching bases. Trimming removed 3 bases from V and 4 bases from J, with 9 bases in between. Germline V CDR1 and CDR2: LNHDA, SQIVND (reference sequence). The CDR3 spans 14 residues. The CDR3 DNA sequence: TGTGCCAGTAGTATGTCCAGGGGTAATGAAAAACTGTTTTTT. This gives the protein CASSMSRGNEKLFF. Full variable domain (remainder filled in from reference TRBV19 and TRBJ1-4): DGGITQSPKYLFRKEGQNVTLSCEQNLNHDAMYWYRQDPGQGLRLIYYSQIVNDFQKGDIAEGYSVSREKKESFPLTVTSAQKNPTAFYLCASSMSRGNEKLFFGSGTQLSVL.

This clone was counted only a few times. This sequence joins TRBV7-9 and TRBJ2-7, with D perhaps matching TRBD2 (5 bases). This CDR3 spans 14 amino acids. The germline gives CDR1 SEHNR, CDR2 FQNEAQ (reference sequence). V was pared by 3 bases and J by 3 bases, with 12 bases between. The CDR3 here is CASSFSEKVYEQYF. The CDR3, as DNA: TGTGCCAGCAGCTTTAGCGAGAAGGTCTACGAGCAGTACTTC.

V and J are TRBV4-2 and TRBJ2-1, with unresolved D. The CDR3 sequence is 13 residues long. Germline-derived CDR1 and CDR2 are LGHNA and YNFKEQ. The V end lost 1 base, the J end lost 4 bases, and 5 bases lay between the germline ends. The chain's CDR3 is CASSQAVYNEQFF. CDR3 DNA sequence: TGTGCCAGCAGCCAAGCTGTGTACAATGAGCAGTTCTTC.

V and J are TRBV15 and TRBJ2-7; 8 nucleotides line up with TRBD1. Unmatched junction bases numbered 5, after V lost 0 bases and J lost 1 base. CDR3 length equals 16 residues. CDR1 LNHNV and CDR2 YYDKDF come from the germline V gene (reference sequence). The CDR3 sequence: CATSRDRGQVSYEQYF. The CDR3 DNA reads TGTGCCACCAGCAGAGATAGGGGACAGGTTTCCTACGAGCAGTACTTC.

This clone came up a few times. This chain connects TRBV6-1 to TRBJ1-1, with D possibly TRBD1 on 5 matching bases. The CDR3 has 12 residues. The V gene's germline CDR1 is MNHNS and CDR2 SASEGT. Trimming shortened V by 8 bases and J by 1 base, and 8 bases separated the two germline ends. CDR3 in DNA: TGTGCCAGCGCGGGGACGAACACTGAAGCTTTCTTT. Amino acid sequence: CASAGTNTEAFF.

The rearrangement links TRBV7-9 to TRBJ1-1; possibly TRBD1 for D (5 bases). There are 15 residues in the CDR3. V was clipped by 1 base and J by 1 base, with 10 bases between them. The germline V gene has CDR1 SEHNR and CDR2 FQNEAQ (reference sequence). Written as DNA, the CDR3 is TGTGCCAGCAGCTTAGGGAGGGACGGGAACACTGAAGCTTTCTTT. As protein: CASSLGRDGNTEAFF.

Only one count was recorded for this clone. The chain joins TRBV12-5 to TRBJ2-1; 8 bases are a match to TRBD2. Germline V gene lookup returns CDR1 LGHNT and CDR2 FRNRAP. After removal of 1 base from V and 0 bases from J, the junction contained 20 bases not matched to a gene. The CDR3 totals 22 residues. CDR3 region: CASGLAMSGREGLPSSYNEQFF. For the CDR3, the DNA is TGTGCTAGTGGTTTGGCAATGTCTGGACGGGAGGGCCTACCTAGCTCCTACAATGAGCAGTTCTTC.

This clone appeared once. The CDR3 protein is CASSPAPGDQAQYF. The DNA of the CDR3 is TGTGCCAGCTCACCAGCTCCGGGGGACCAAGCCCAGTACTTC. The chain couples TRBV18 to TRBJ2-5; TRBD2 is a possible D gene (6 bases). V lost 2 bases to trimming and J lost 9 bases, with 16 bases between them. Per germline, CDR1 KGHSH and CDR2 LQKENI. The CDR3 has 14 residues.